This T cell receptor (beta chain) came from a study of Ad26.COV2.S vaccination and SARS-CoV-2 variants (dated by TCRdb to the early 2020s). About the investigation overall: TCRbeta repertoire sequencing served as the tool for gauging how specific and how broad the SARS-CoV-2-reactive T cell receptors were following Ad26.COV2.S vaccination. The TCR-sequenced set comprised approximately 30 samples: some 19 Ad26.COV2.S vaccine recipients, 5 placebo recipients and 8 SARS-CoV-2 convalescent individuals.

The immunoSEQ Assay was the method used to sequence TCRbeta CDR3 regions. After extraction, genomic DNA underwent amplification by bias-controlled multiplex PCR, followed by high-throughput sequencing. Under the source paper's analysis protocol: To quantify the absolute abundance of every unique TCRbeta CDR3 region, sequences were collapsed and filtered. T cell fraction was estimated by normalizing TCRbeta template counts to usable DNA, which was measured by amplifying reference genes present in all nucleated cells. Repertoire TCRs were annotated as SARS-CoV-2-specific when V gene, CDR3 amino acid sequence and J gene were exactly matched to a known reactive TCR set. The reference SARS-CoV-2 TCR set was derived from MIRA and filtered for enrichment in COVID-19-positive ImmuneCODE repertoires, a step that removed public or cross-reactive TCRs. Drawing on the MIRA antigens, annotated TCRs were analysed further at the level of specific ORF or position within ORF. Depth was the summed frequency of annotated unique rearrangements, while breadth was defined as annotated unique rearrangements over total unique productive rearrangements. Two-sided Wilcoxon rank-sum tests were used to compare TCR breadth between groups. TCRdb stores this immuneACCESS table with in-frame sequences only. Part of the clones is absent; in the studies checked, under half of the shortfall reflects unresolved V genes, and no reason is known for the rest. Clone size and V and J calls were adopted from that table, with D and trimming inferred from the DNA. This sample comprises about 350,000 clones, just over 90% of them detected only once. Roughly 3.9% of the sample rests with the top ten.

This clone is a singleton in its sample. Its antigen has not been determined. Base quality data are lacking; no much larger clone is found one base away. The sample's time point label is to be understood as: individuals recovered from natural SARS-CoV-2 infection. Here is what the overall study found, with its caveats: Ad26.COV2.S recipients had higher spike-specific TCR breadth than placebo recipients (P = 0.0014). According to the authors, total T cell responses may have been underestimated by the TCR breadth and depth analyses. After vaccination, substantial breadth of spike-specific CD8+ and CD4+ T cell responses was reported. Vaccine and placebo recipients had comparable non-spike TCR breadth, which fits with the vaccine containing only spike.

CDR1 and CDR2 are drawn from the germline V gene: SGHNT, YENEEA. The V and J ends are trimmed by 5 bases and 8 bases, leaving 19 bases between them. The CDR3 runs 15 amino acids, cysteine and phenylalanine included. Only the CDR3 DNA stays, 45 bases, in frame from base 1. This specimen consisted of peripheral blood, obtained after recovery from COVID-19. The source is a human donor who had recovered from COVID-19. This chain is built from TRBV11-3 and TRBJ2-1; a tentative D call is TRBD2 (7 bases match). The DNA sequence is given as TGTGCCAGCAGCCCAGGCCGGGGGGCTCGTCATGAGCAGTTCTTC. Its translation is CASSPGRGARHEQFF.